Described below is a single TCR beta chain sequence and its context. V shed 2 bases and J 7 bases; nucleotides not matched to a gene: 9. Germline assignment: CDR1 MRHNA and CDR2 SNTAGT. The CDR3 totals 16 residues. Sequenced by immunoSEQ multiplex PCR; TCRdb stores in-frame clones only, minus some. The sample consists of 15,000 to 20,000 clones, around 87% of them appearing once. This specimen comes from a study of T cell changes during pregnancy in multiple sclerosis. The clonotype was recovered from a female donor in good health, enrolled as a control in a pregnancy study. The source material was CD8+ T cells from peripheral blood mononuclear cells, sampled in the third trimester of pregnancy. This chain uses TRBV6-4 with TRBJ2-1; TRBD2 matches 9 bases. The CDR3 spells CASSDRGSGRDNEQFF. CDR3 sequence (DNA): TGTGCCAGCAGTGACCGAGGTAGCGGGAGAGATAATGAGCAGTTCTTC.